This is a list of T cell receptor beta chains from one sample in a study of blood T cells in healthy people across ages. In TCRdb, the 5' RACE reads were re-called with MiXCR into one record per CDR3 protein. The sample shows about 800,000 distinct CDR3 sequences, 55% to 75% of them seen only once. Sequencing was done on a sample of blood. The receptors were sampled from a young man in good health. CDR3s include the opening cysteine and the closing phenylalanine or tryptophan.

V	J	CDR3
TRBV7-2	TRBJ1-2	CASSSHRSLSGYTF
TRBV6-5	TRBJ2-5	CASSYSMAGGTSVQETQYF
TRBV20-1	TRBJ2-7	CSALQGTTYEQYF
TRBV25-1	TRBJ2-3	CASAHRGRRADTQYF
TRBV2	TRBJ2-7	CASSLEGKGVEYF
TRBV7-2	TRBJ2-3	CASSSAGITQYF
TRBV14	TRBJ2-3	CASTRLITDTQYF
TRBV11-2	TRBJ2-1	CASSLVFAGGPGNEQFF
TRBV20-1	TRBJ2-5	CSATGPSTKQYF
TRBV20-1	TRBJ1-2	CSAPGDSRYGYTF
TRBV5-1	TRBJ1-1	CASSQQGGGTEAFF
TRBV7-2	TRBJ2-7	CASSWPGTGEREQYF
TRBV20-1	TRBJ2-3	CSARLAGGRGTDTQYF
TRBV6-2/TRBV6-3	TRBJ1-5	CASSQRRVNQPQHF
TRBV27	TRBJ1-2	CASSLQPYYGYTF
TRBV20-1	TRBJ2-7	CSARSPQRPMGGQYF
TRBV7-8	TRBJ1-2	CASSLGDSLNYGYTF
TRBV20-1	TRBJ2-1	CSARVIPGCEQFF
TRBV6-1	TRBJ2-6	CAGSTTGPGLNSGANVLTF
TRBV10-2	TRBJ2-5	CASSANGQGETQYF
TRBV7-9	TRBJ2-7	CASSTGASGAYEQYF
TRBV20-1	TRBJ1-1	CSATGTGAPNAFF
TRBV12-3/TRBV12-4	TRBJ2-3	CASSELEFQGDTQYF
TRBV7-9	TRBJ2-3	CASSLLAGVGTDTQYF
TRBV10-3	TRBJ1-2	CAISKQGSDYGYTF
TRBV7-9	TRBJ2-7	CASSPGLAAWEQYF
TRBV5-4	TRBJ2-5	CASSLDVGKGETQYF